Sequencing of this T cell receptor (beta chain) was carried out in a study of cytomegalovirus exposure and HLA in healthy donors. Overall study results and limits: First-cohort TCR clusters were later found to tend to co-occur in the 120 validation repertoires. Among TCR beta chains, those listed as cytomegalovirus-associated numbered about 160.

Repertoires were generated with immunoSEQ multiplex PCR, while TCRdb's copy carries only in-frame clones and drops some. The data contain over 150,000 clones, about nine tenths of them singletons. This clone came up a few times. Its antigen is still unknown. The CDR3 is 13 amino acids. Trimming took 6 bases from V and 5 from J; bases not matched to a gene: 2. Germline assignment: CDR1 SNHLY and CDR2 FYNNEI. The donors belonged to the roughly 120-subject validation cohort, separate from the approximately 700-subject first cohort. This TCR came from a woman younger than 35 in good health and CMV-seropositive. The chain carries TRBV2 and TRBJ1-5, with TRBD1 identical over 9 bases. Material for sequencing was PBMCs. CDR3 coding DNA: TGTGCCAGCAGCGGACAGGGGTATCAGCCCCAGCATTTT. It specifies CASSGQGYQPQHF. The variable domain in full, completed from reference TRBV2 and TRBJ1-5, reads EPEVTQTPSHQVTQMGQEVILRCVPISNHLYFYWYRQILGQKVEFLVSFYNNEISEKSEIFDDQFSVERPDGSNFTLKIRSTKLEDSAMYFCASSGQGYQPQHFGDGTRLSIL.